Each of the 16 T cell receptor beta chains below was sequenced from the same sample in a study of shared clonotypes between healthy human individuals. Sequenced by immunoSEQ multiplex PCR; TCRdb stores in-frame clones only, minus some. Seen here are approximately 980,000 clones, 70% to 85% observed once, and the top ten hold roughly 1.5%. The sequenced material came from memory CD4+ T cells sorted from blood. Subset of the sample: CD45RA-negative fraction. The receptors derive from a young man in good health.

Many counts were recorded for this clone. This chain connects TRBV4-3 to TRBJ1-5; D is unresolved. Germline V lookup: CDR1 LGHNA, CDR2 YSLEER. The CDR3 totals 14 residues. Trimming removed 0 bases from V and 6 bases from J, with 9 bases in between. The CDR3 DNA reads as TGCGCCAGCAGCCAAGATACGAACCGTCAGCCCCAGCATTTT. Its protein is CASSQDTNRQPQHF.

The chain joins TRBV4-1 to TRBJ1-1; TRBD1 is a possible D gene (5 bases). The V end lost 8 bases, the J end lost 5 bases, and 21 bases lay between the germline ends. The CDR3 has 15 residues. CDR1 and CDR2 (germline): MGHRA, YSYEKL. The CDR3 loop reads CASGHQGRSGTEAFF. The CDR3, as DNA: TGCGCCAGCGGACATCAGGGCCGGAGCGGAACTGAAGCTTTCTTT.

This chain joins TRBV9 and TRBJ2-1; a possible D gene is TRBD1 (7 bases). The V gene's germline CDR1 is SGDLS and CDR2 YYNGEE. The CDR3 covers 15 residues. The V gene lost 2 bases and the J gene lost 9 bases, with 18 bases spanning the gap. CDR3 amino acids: CASSVIQGGFSEQFF. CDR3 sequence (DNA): TGTGCCAGCAGCGTGATCCAGGGGGGCTTTAGTGAGCAGTTCTTC.

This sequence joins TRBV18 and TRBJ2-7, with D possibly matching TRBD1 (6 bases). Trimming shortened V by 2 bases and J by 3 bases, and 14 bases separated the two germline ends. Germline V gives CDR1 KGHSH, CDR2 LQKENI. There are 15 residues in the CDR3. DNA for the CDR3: TGTGCCAGCTCACCAGGACGGGGACAAGACTACGAGCAGTACTTC. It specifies CASSPGRGQDYEQYF. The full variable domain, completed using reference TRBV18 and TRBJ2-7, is NAGVMQNPRHLVRRRGQEARLRCSPMKGHSHVYWYRQLPEEGLKFMVYLQKENIIDESGMPKERFSAEFPKEGPSILRIQQVVRGDSAAYFCASSPGRGQDYEQYFGPGTRLTVT.

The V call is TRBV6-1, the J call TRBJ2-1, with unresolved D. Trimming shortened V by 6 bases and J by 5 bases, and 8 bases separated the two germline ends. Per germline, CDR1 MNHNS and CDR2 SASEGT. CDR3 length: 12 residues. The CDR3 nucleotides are TGTGCCAGCAGCCCAACTCACAATGAGCAGTTCTTC. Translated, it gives CASSPTHNEQFF.

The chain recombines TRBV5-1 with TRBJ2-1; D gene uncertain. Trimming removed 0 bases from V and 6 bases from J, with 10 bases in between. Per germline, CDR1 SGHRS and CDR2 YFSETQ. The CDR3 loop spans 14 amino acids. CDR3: CASSLGGSSNEQFF. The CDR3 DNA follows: TGCGCCAGCAGCTTGGGGGGAAGCTCCAATGAGCAGTTCTTC.

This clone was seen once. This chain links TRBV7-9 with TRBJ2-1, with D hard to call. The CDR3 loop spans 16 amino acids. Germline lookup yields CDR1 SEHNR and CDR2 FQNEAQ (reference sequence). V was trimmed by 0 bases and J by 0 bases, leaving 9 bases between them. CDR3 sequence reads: CASSLALMISYNEQFF. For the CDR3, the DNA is TGTGCCAGCAGCTTAGCGTTAATGATCTCCTACAATGAGCAGTTCTTC.

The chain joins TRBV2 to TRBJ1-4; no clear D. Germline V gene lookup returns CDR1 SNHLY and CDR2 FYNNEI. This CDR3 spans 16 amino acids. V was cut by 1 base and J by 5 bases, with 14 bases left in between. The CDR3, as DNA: TGTGCCAGCAGTGAAGAAATGGCAGCAAGGAATGAAAAACTGTTTTTT. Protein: CASSEEMAARNEKLFF.

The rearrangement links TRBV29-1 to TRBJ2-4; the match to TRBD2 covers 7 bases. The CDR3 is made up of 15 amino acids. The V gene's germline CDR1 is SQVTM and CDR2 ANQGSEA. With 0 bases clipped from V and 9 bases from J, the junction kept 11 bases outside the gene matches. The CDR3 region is CSVEEVEGGSSIQYF. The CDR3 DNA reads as TGCAGCGTTGAAGAGGTGGAGGGAGGGAGCAGCATTCAGTACTTC.

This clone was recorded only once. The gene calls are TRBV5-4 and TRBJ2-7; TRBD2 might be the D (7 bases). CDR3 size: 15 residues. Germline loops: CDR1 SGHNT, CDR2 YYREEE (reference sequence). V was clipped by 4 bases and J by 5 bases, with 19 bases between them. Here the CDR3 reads CASSRSSGKGDEQYF. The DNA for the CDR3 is TGTGCCAGCAGCCGCTCTAGCGGCAAGGGGGACGAGCAGTACTTC. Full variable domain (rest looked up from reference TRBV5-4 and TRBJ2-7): ETGVTQSPTHLIKTRGQQVTLRCSSQSGHNTVSWYQQALGQGPQFIFQYYREEENGRGNFPPRFSGLQFPNYSSELNVNALELDDSALYLCASSRSSGKGDEQYFGPGTRLTVT.

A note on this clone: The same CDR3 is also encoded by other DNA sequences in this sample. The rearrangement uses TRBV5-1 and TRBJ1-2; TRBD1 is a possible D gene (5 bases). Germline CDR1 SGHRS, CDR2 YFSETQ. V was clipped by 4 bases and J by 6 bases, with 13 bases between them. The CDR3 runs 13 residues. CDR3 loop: CASSLGTADGYTF. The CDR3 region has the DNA TGCGCCAGCAGCCTAGGGACGGCAGATGGCTACACCTTC.

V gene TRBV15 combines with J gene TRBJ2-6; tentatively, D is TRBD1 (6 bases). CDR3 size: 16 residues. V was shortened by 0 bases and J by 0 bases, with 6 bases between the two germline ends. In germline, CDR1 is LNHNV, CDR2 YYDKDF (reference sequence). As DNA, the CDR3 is TGTGCCACCAGCAGAGAACAGGGCTCTGGGGCCAACGTCCTGACTTTC. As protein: CATSREQGSGANVLTF.

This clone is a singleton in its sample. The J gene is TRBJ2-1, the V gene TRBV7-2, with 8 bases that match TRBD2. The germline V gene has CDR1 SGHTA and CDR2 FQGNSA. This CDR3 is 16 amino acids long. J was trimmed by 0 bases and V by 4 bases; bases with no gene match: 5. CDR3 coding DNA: TGTGCCAGCAGCTCCCAAGCGGGAGCCTCCTACAATGAGCAGTTCTTC. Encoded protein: CASSSQAGASYNEQFF.

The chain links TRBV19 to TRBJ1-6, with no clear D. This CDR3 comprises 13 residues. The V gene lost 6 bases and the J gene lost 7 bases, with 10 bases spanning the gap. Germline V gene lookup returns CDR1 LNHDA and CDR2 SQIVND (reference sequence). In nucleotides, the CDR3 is TGTGCCAGTAGAGCAACGGTGAATTCACCCCTCCACTTT. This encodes CASRATVNSPLHF.

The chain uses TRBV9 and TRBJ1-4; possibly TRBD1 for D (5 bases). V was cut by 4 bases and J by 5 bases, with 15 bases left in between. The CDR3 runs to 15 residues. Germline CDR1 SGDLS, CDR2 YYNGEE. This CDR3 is CASSSPTGGNEKLFF. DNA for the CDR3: TGTGCCAGCAGCTCCCCGACGGGGGGAAATGAAAAACTGTTTTTT.

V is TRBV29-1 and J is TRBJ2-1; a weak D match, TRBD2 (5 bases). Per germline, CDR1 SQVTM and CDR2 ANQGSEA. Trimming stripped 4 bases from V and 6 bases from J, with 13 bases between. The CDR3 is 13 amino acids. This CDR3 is CSVVTSDGNEQFF. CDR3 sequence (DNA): TGCAGCGTTGTAACTAGTGATGGCAATGAGCAGTTCTTC.